What follows describes a single T cell receptor (beta chain). The CDR3 contains 15 residues. Germline CDR1 and CDR2: GTSNPN and SVGIG (reference sequence). The V and J ends lost 0 bases and 4 bases, in that order; junction bases with no gene match: 6. This sample is part of a study of blood T cell repertoires in COVID-19. Study background: Nucleic acid was either cDNA or gDNA, and it came from T cells, B-cell-depleted T cells, or PBMCs.

Original handling: Scientists estimated how many nucleated cells there were by amplifying reference gene primers. Sequencing was performed with immunoSEQ multiplex PCR; in TCRdb, only in-frame clones are kept and a portion is missing. V and J calls plus clone size are reproduced from that table; the DNA served to infer D and trimming. The data hold approximately 230,000 clones, with about 80% observed a single time. This chain links TRBV30 with TRBJ2-7; 10 positions match TRBD2. The TCR was taken from an older man with acute or convalescent COVID-19. The sequencing input was peripheral blood. CDR3 residues: CAWSVSLAGPYEQYF. The CDR3 DNA follows: TGTGCCTGGAGTGTGTCACTAGCGGGACCATACGAGCAGTACTTC.